The T cell receptor (beta chain) described here comes from a study of CD8 T cells in Susac syndrome. The germline V and J ends were trimmed by 2 bases and 1 base, with 11 bases remaining between them. The CDR3 is made up of 15 amino acids. Germline CDR1 is SGHTA and CDR2 is FQGTGA. A quantity of about 0.5 to 1 ug RNA underwent reverse transcription using random hexamers. Using its own MiXCR run on the immunoSEQ multiplex PCR reads, TCRdb lists one record per CDR3 protein. The repertoire includes 240,000 or so distinct CDR3 sequences, about 96% of them detected once, and approximately 0.1% sits in the top ten.

Specimen: CD4+ T cells from PBMCs. The genes are TRBV7-3 and TRBJ2-5; a possible D gene is TRBD2 (6 bases). This TCR was sampled from a human donor with Susac syndrome. The CDR3 DNA is TGTGCCAGCAGCTTAGGGCTCGGGGGCCAAGAGACCCAGTACTTC. As protein: CASSLGLGGQETQYF.